Listed here is a single TCR beta chain. Its antigen is unidentified. A junction boundary mismatches the germline segment, possibly from a read error. The sample originates from a study of cytomegalovirus exposure and HLA in healthy donors. Broader study findings: According to reports, the classifier identified cytomegalovirus status with high specificity and sensitivity. The authors judged a highly shared variant cluster likely a sequencing artifact.

Germline CDR1 reads SEHNR; CDR2 reads FQNEAQ (reference sequence). This CDR3 is built from 13 residues. PCR employed 60 Vbeta and 13 Jbeta primers. TCRdb keeps only in-frame clones here, not all; method: immunoSEQ multiplex PCR. In the table there are some 150,000 clones, about 59% of which are singletons. The TCR originated in a man aged 35-49 years in good health and CMV-seronegative. This rearrangement joins TRBV7-9 to TRBJ1-2; a possible D gene is TRBD1 (5 bases). Material for sequencing was PBMCs. The CDR3 bases are TGTTCCAGCAGCCAGGCGACAGACTATGGCTACACCTTC. This codes for CSSSQATDYGYTF. The entire variable domain, with the rest obtained from reference TRBV7-9 and TRBJ1-2, is as follows: DTGVSQNPRHKITKRGQNVTFRCDPISEHNRLYWYRQTLGQGPEFLTYFQNEAQLEKSRLLSDRFSAERPKGSFSTLEIQRTEQGDSAMYLCSSSQATDYGYTFGSGTRLTVV.